Below, 30 T cell receptor beta chains from the same sample are listed, as sequenced in a study of blood T cell repertoires in COVID-19. Assay used: immunoSEQ multiplex PCR; TCRdb lists only in-frame clones, some missing. The table lists approximately 30,000 clones, about 80% of them singletons. What was sequenced was peripheral blood. The receptor source for this set is a man between 70 and 80 years old with active COVID-19.

The chain couples TRBV6-1 to TRBJ1-6; tentative D call: TRBD1 (5 bases). This CDR3 spans 15 amino acids. V lost 2 bases, J lost 8 bases, and 13 bases lay in between. Germline CDR1 MNHNS, CDR2 SASEGT. CDR3 in DNA: TGTGCCAGCAGTGAACGAACAGGCTTGCATTCACCCCTCCACTTT. It codes for CASSERTGLHSPLHF.

V and J are TRBV7-2 and TRBJ1-5, with 8 bases fitting TRBD1. CDR3 size: 16 residues. The J segment lost 1 base and the V segment lost 1 base, leaving 3 bases of the junction unmatched. CDR1 SGHTA and CDR2 FQGNSA come from the germline V gene. CDR3 protein: CASSLGTGWSNQPQHF. The CDR3 nucleotides read TGTGCCAGCAGCTTAGGGACAGGGTGGAGCAATCAGCCCCAGCATTTT. The full variable domain, completed using reference TRBV7-2 and TRBJ1-5, is GAGVSQSPSNKVTEKGKDVELRCDPISGHTALYWYRQSLGQGLEFLIYFQGNSAPDKSGLPSDRFSAERTGGSVSTLTIQRTQQEDSAVYLCASSLGTGWSNQPQHFGDGTRLSIL.

V gene TRBV4-2 combines with J gene TRBJ2-2; maybe TRBD2 (6 bases). The CDR3 consists of 17 residues. CDR1 and CDR2 (germline): LGHNA, YNFKEQ. V was clipped by 0 bases and J by 4 bases, with 15 bases between them. For the CDR3, the DNA is TGTGCCAGCAGCCAAGATAAGGCCTTCGGGGGCACCGGGGAGCTGTTTTTT. Translating gives CASSQDKAFGGTGELFF.

As regards this clone: The same CDR3 arises from other DNA sequences in this sample as well. CDR3 coding DNA: TGTGCCAGCAGCTTGGGAACGGGGGGCTCCTACGAGCAGTACTTC. It yields the protein CASSLGTGGSYEQYF. The chain employs TRBV7-6 and TRBJ2-7, with TRBD2 identical over 7 bases. Germline V gene sequence: CDR1 SGHVS, CDR2 FNYEAQ. J gave up 0 bases and V 3 bases, and 5 bases lay outside the gene matches. This CDR3 region has 15 residues.

The CDR3 is CASSLALSSTEAFF. The CDR3 bases are TGCGCCAGCAGCTTGGCCCTATCGAGTACTGAAGCTTTCTTT. The rearrangement links TRBV5-1 to TRBJ1-1; D unclear. Germline V gives CDR1 SGHRS, CDR2 YFSETQ. Trimming took 0 bases from V and 5 from J, leaving 11 bases between them. This CDR3 region has 14 residues. Supplemented by reference TRBV5-1 and TRBJ1-1, the full variable domain reads KAGVTQTPRYLIKTRGQQVTLSCSPISGHRSVSWYQQTPGQGLQFLFEYFSETQRNKGNFPGRFSGRQFSNSRSEMNVSTLELGDSALYLCASSLALSSTEAFFGQGTRLTVV.

The rearrangement joins TRBV11-3 to TRBJ2-5; 8 nucleotides align to TRBD2. Germline assignment: CDR1 SGHNT and CDR2 YENEEA. The trim removed 6 bases at V and 5 bases at J, leaving 5 bases unmatched. CDR3 length equals 13 residues. CDR3 loop: CASSWTSSETQYF. Here the CDR3 DNA reads TGTGCCAGCAGTTGGACTAGCTCTGAGACCCAGTACTTC.

The rearrangement links TRBV30 to TRBJ1-4; the D is unclear. The CDR3 has 13 residues. The ends were cut back, 3 bases at V and 7 bases at J, with 12 bases in the middle. Germline loops: CDR1 GTSNPN, CDR2 SVGIG (reference sequence). The CDR3 loop reads CAWRGSSGEKLFF. CDR3 bases: TGTGCCTGGAGGGGTTCTAGCGGTGAAAAACTGTTTTTT.

The rearrangement joins TRBV7-4 to TRBJ2-1; 16 nucleotides align to TRBD2. With V trimmed by 5 bases and J by 2 bases, 9 bases remained unmatched. The CDR3 consists of 19 residues. The germline CDR1 and CDR2 sequences are SGHVT and SQSDAQ. This chain's CDR3 is CASSPGTSGGAGPYNEQFF. CDR3 nucleotide sequence: TGTGCCAGCAGCCCCGGGACTAGCGGGGGGGCCGGACCCTACAATGAGCAGTTCTTC.

The rearrangement joins TRBV4-2 to TRBJ2-3, with 8 bases lining up with TRBD2. Germline V gives CDR1 LGHNA, CDR2 YNFKEQ. This CDR3 contains 16 residues. Trimming took 0 bases from V and 1 from J; bases not matched to a gene: 3. The CDR3 coding sequence is TGTGCCAGCAGCCAAGATACTAGCGGAGGCACAGATACGCAGTATTTT. Its translation is CASSQDTSGGTDTQYF.

V gene TRBV21-1 combines with J gene TRBJ2-3; the table's D gene call, TRBD1, was not cross checked with the DNA. TRBV21-1 is a pseudogene. The CDR3 is made up of 17 amino acids. The CDR3 here is CASNLSIDRGCTDTQYF. The CDR3 DNA follows: TGTGCCAGCAACTTATCGATAGACAGGGGGTGCACAGATACGCAGTATTTT.

The chain links TRBV5-1 to TRBJ2-1; D might be TRBD1 (5 bases). The V end was cut by 4 bases, the J end by 0 bases, with 20 bases between. In germline, CDR1 is SGHRS, CDR2 YFSETQ. CDR3 length: 18 amino acids. CDR3 loop: CASSPIGGAPSSYNEQFF. CDR3 DNA sequence: TGCGCCAGCAGCCCGATCGGTGGGGCCCCCAGCTCCTACAATGAGCAGTTCTTC.

The chain recombines TRBV7-3 with TRBJ1-1; 8 bases align to TRBD1. V trimming: 5 bases; J trimming: 4 bases; junction bases outside the gene matches: 3. The CDR3 is made up of 13 amino acids. From germline, CDR1 is SGHTA and CDR2 FQGTGA. The DNA of the CDR3 is TGTGCCAGCAGCCCAACAGGGGGCACTGAAGCTTTCTTT. This encodes CASSPTGGTEAFF.

The CDR3 DNA reads as TGTGCCAGCAGCTTGACAGGGCCCTCCGATCAGTTCTTC. It translates to CASSLTGPSDQFF. The chain is built from TRBV11-2 and TRBJ2-1; 7 positions match TRBD1. CDR3 size: 13 residues. The V and J ends lost 3 bases and 13 bases, in that order; junction bases with no gene match: 9. Germline V gene lookup returns CDR1 SGHAT and CDR2 FQNNGV. Drawing the rest from reference TRBV11-2 and TRBJ2-1, the complete variable domain is EAGVAQSPRYKIIEKRQSVAFWCNPISGHATLYWYQQILGQGPKLLIQFQNNGVVDDSQLPKDRFSAERLKGVDSTLKIQPAKLEDSAVYLCASSLTGPSDQFFGPGTRLTVL.

This chain links TRBV7-6 with TRBJ2-2; TRBD1 matches 7 bases. After removal of 5 bases from V and 1 base from J, the junction contained 13 bases not matched to a gene. Per germline, CDR1 SGHVS and CDR2 FNYEAQ. The CDR3 loop spans 18 amino acids. The CDR3 spells CASSRDRQGVLNTGELFF. In nucleotides, the CDR3 is TGTGCCAGCAGCCGAGACAGGCAGGGGGTCCTGAACACCGGGGAGCTGTTTTTT.

The sample holds one count of this clone. In DNA, the CDR3 is TGTGCCAGCGCGGTGAACACTGAAGCTTTCTTT. Its translation: CASAVNTEAFF. The chain recombines TRBV28 with TRBJ1-1; no reliable D call. The CDR3 is 11 amino acids. The V gene's germline CDR1 is MDHEN and CDR2 SYDVKM. Trimming removed 8 bases at V and 0 bases at J, with 4 bases between. The full variable domain, with the rest looked up from reference TRBV28 and TRBJ1-1, is DVKVTQSSRYLVKRTGEKVFLECVQDMDHENMFWYRQDPGLGLRLIYFSYDVKMKEKGDIPEGYSVSREKKERFSLILESASTNQTSMYLCASAVNTEAFFGQGTRLTVV.

This chain joins TRBV6-2 or TRBV6-3 and TRBJ1-3, with 7 bases that match TRBD1. Unmatched junction bases numbered 9, after V lost 4 bases and J lost 0 bases. CDR1 and CDR2 from the germline V gene are MNHEY and SVGEGT. The CDR3 is 17 residues long. Here the CDR3 DNA reads TGTGCCAGCAGTTCAAAGGGACAGACCGCCTCTGGAAACACCATATATTTT. This translates into CASSSKGQTASGNTIYF.

The chain employs TRBV4-3 and TRBJ1-6, with a tentative D call TRBD1 (5 bases). The CDR3 runs 15 residues. Between the trimmed V and J ends, which lost 0 bases and 10 bases, there was a span of 13 bases. Germline CDR1 reads LGHNA; CDR2 reads YSLEER. This CDR3 reads CASSQEVGVASPLHF. In DNA, the CDR3 is TGCGCCAGCAGCCAAGAGGTAGGGGTGGCCTCACCCCTCCACTTT.

The J gene is TRBJ1-3, the V gene TRBV25-1; the match to TRBD1 covers 9 bases. The CDR3 loop spans 16 amino acids. V gave up 2 bases and J gave up 4 bases; unmatched junction bases: 6. The germline gives CDR1 MGHDK, CDR2 SYGVNS. CDR3 in amino acids: CASSELEGTGGNTIYF. The CDR3 coding sequence is TGTGCCAGCAGTGAACTCGAGGGGACAGGGGGAAACACCATATATTTT.

This rearrangement joins TRBV19 to TRBJ2-1, with 9 bases fitting TRBD2. Germline V gives CDR1 LNHDA, CDR2 SQIVND (reference sequence). This CDR3 has 15 amino acids. Trimming at V came to 6 bases and at J to 9 bases, leaving 12 bases not matched to a gene. The CDR3 coding sequence is TGTGCCAGTAGAGTGGGGAGCGGGGGGTACGGTGAGCAGTTCTTC. Residues: CASRVGSGGYGEQFF.

This chain links TRBV9 with TRBJ2-5; D is possibly TRBD2 (5 bases). The germline V and J ends were trimmed by 4 bases and 5 bases, with 9 bases remaining between them. The CDR3 contains 12 residues. The germline gives CDR1 SGDLS, CDR2 YYNGEE. The CDR3 loop reads CASSPGYETQYF. As DNA, the CDR3 is TGTGCCAGCAGCCCGGGGTACGAGACCCAGTACTTC.

The chain joins TRBV5-1 to TRBJ2-5, with 11 bases aligning to TRBD1. CDR1 is SGHRS, CDR2 YFSETQ, per germline. J lost 2 bases, V lost 4 bases, and 1 base had no gene match. The CDR3 loop spans 14 amino acids. The CDR3 bases are TGCGCCAGCAGCGGGACAGGGGGTCAAGAGACCCAGTACTTC. Its protein product is CASSGTGGQETQYF.

In regard to this clone: It is unclear where the CDR3 begins or ends on the DNA, so no DNA is shown, and the CDR3 is as TCRdb lists it. The rearrangement uses TRBV18 and TRBJ2-5; the table's D call, TRBD2, has no DNA check behind it. Including both end residues, the CDR3 is 14 amino acids long. Germline V gene lookup returns CDR1 KGHSH and CDR2 LQKENI. CDR3 loop: CASSTSSGQETQYF.

V is TRBV9 and J is TRBJ1-1; D not resolved. This CDR3 is built from 13 residues. Trimming cost V 4 bases and J 1 base, with 8 bases left between them. Per germline, CDR1 SGDLS and CDR2 YYNGEE. CDR3 in amino acids: CASSPRWNTEAFF. The CDR3 nucleotides are TGTGCCAGCAGCCCACGGTGGAACACTGAAGCTTTCTTT.

The J gene is TRBJ2-3, the V gene TRBV7-2; D call uncertain. Germline CDR1 SGHTA, CDR2 FQGNSA. CDR3 length: 16 amino acids. Trimming removed 5 bases at V and 0 bases at J, with 15 bases between. CDR3 sequence: CASSPQSVGSTDTQYF. The CDR3, as DNA: TGTGCCAGCAGCCCCCAGAGCGTTGGTAGCACAGATACGCAGTATTTT.

V gene TRBV11-3 combines with J gene TRBJ2-5, with a tentative D call TRBD1 (6 bases). Per germline, CDR1 SGHNT and CDR2 YENEEA. This CDR3 contains 15 residues. V lost 3 bases, J lost 4 bases, and 15 bases lay in between. The CDR3 is CASSFRQGQAETQYF. The CDR3 DNA reads TGTGCCAGCAGCTTTCGGCAGGGGCAGGCAGAGACCCAGTACTTC.

The chain is built from TRBV11-3 and TRBJ1-6, with 9 bases lining up with TRBD1. The CDR3 has 14 residues. CDR1 SGHNT and CDR2 YENEEA come from the germline V gene. V lost 8 bases and J lost 7; bases outside the gene matches: 6. CDR3 region: CASGRQGENSPLHF. The DNA for the CDR3 is TGTGCCAGCGGTCGACAGGGGGAAAATTCACCCCTCCACTTT.

The chain is built from TRBV15 and TRBJ2-5; 9 nucleotides align to TRBD2. V lost 0 bases and J lost 5; bases outside the gene matches: 19. The CDR3 is 20 residues long. Germline lookup yields CDR1 LNHNV and CDR2 YYDKDF (reference sequence). CDR3 coding DNA: TGTGCCACCAGCAGAGATCCGCCTACATCCGCGGGGGGGCTTCGTGAGACCCAGTACTTC. This encodes CATSRDPPTSAGGLRETQYF.

The chain is built from TRBV18 and TRBJ1-5; D is possibly TRBD1 (6 bases). The germline V gene has CDR1 KGHSH and CDR2 LQKENI. CDR3 length: 18 amino acids. Trimming cost V 3 bases and J 2 bases, with 20 bases left between them. The CDR3 reads CASSPNFWGQLGNQPQHF. CDR3 nucleotides: TGTGCCAGCTCACCCAATTTCTGGGGGCAGCTTGGCAATCAGCCCCAGCATTTT.

This chain joins TRBV9 and TRBJ1-4; 8 bases map to TRBD1. After removal of 2 bases from V and 3 bases from J, the junction contained 6 bases not matched to a gene. The CDR3 runs to 16 residues. In germline, CDR1 is SGDLS, CDR2 YYNGEE. The CDR3, as DNA: TGTGCCAGCAGCGTCAGTCAGGGGGCGGCTAATGAAAAACTGTTTTTT. Translation: CASSVSQGAANEKLFF. Supplemented by reference TRBV9 and TRBJ1-4, the full variable domain reads DSGVTQTPKHLITATGQRVTLRCSPRSGDLSVYWYQQSLDQGLQFLIQYYNGEERAKGNILERFSAQQFPDLHSELNLSSLELGDSALYFCASSVSQGAANEKLFFGSGTQLSVL.

V and J are TRBV2 and TRBJ1-1; 7 positions match TRBD1. Trimming at V came to 3 bases and at J to 5 bases, leaving 6 bases not matched to a gene. Germline V CDR1 and CDR2: SNHLY, FYNNEI. This CDR3 has 14 amino acids. The CDR3 coding sequence is TGTGCCAGCAGTGACCGAGGGGGCCGTACTGAAGCTTTCTTT. As protein: CASSDRGGRTEAFF.